These 17 T cell receptor beta chains originate from one sample sequenced in a study of CD8+CD57+ T cells in acquired aplastic anemia. For CDR3 and TCR beta VDJ profiling, genomic DNA was the template used. TCRdb used MiXCR to reprocess the reads, holding one entry per CDR3 protein. The sample lists 150,000 to 180,000 distinct CDR3 sequences, roughly half occurring once. Sequencing involved patients with CD8+CD57+ cell expansion previously shown by flow cytometry. The material sequenced was sorted CD4+, CD8+, or CD8+CD57+ T cells (not recorded which) from PBMCs. These receptors were collected from a human donor with aplastic anemia.

This rearrangement joins TRBV24-1 to TRBJ2-2; tentative D call: TRBD1 (5 bases). Germline assignment: CDR1 KGHDR and CDR2 SFDVKD. The CDR3 sequence is 13 residues long. Trimming took 6 bases from V and 4 from J, leaving 8 bases between them. CDR3 sequence reads: CATSPGFTGELFF. DNA of the CDR3: TGTGCCACCAGTCCAGGGTTCACCGGGGAGCTGTTTTTT.

This chain connects TRBV20-1 to TRBJ2-7, with TRBD2 matching over 12 bases. The CDR3 contains 15 residues. Trimming at V came to 0 bases and at J to 4 bases, leaving 4 bases not matched to a gene. The germline V gene encodes CDR1 DFQATT and CDR2 SNEGSKA (reference sequence). The CDR3 reads CSARDVTSGSYEQYF. CDR3 nucleotides: TGCAGTGCTAGAGATGTGACTAGCGGGAGTTACGAGCAGTACTTC.

The rearrangement uses TRBV19 and TRBJ2-7; D unclear. CDR3 length: 13 residues. Trimming shortened V by 3 bases and J by 3 bases, and 9 bases separated the two germline ends. The V gene's germline CDR1 is LNHDA and CDR2 SQIVND (reference sequence). CDR3 nucleotides: TGTGCCAGTAGTATTAGGGTTGGCTACGAGCAGTACTTC. This translates into CASSIRVGYEQYF.

The chain links TRBV19 to TRBJ2-1, with no clear D. CDR3 length equals 13 residues. Germline CDR1 and CDR2: LNHDA and SQIVND (reference sequence). Trimming removed 3 bases from V and 6 bases from J, with 9 bases in between. CDR3: CASSMVLSNEQFF. The CDR3 DNA reads TGTGCCAGTAGTATGGTCCTGTCCAATGAGCAGTTCTTC.

This clonotype was seen a few times. A much larger clone is a single base away; this may be a read error. The V and J genes are TRBV12-3 or TRBV12-4 and TRBJ2-2; tentative D call: TRBD2 (5 bases). CDR3 size: 11 residues. The CDR3 DNA reads TGTGCCAGCAGTTTTGTCGGGGAGCTGTCTTTT. Its protein is CASSFVGELSF.

The J gene is TRBJ2-5, the V gene TRBV10-3; D possibly corresponds to TRBD2 (5 bases). V lost 6 bases and J 3 bases, leaving 5 bases between the germline ends. The CDR3 loop spans 11 amino acids. Germline V gene lookup returns CDR1 ENHRY and CDR2 SYGVKD. CDR3 region: CAIREEETQYF. For the CDR3, the DNA is TGTGCCATCAGGGAGGAAGAGACCCAGTACTTC.

This rearrangement joins TRBV7-2 to TRBJ1-1; D unresolved. This CDR3 is 15 amino acids long. Trimming pared 4 bases from V and 0 bases from J, leaving 12 bases between. CDR1 is SGHTA and CDR2 is FQGNSA in the germline V gene. The CDR3 protein is CASSYRANVNTEAFF. The CDR3 region has the DNA TGTGCCAGCAGCTATAGGGCCAACGTGAACACTGAAGCTTTCTTT.

Ten or more counts support this clonotype. The chain employs TRBV7-9 and TRBJ2-7, with TRBD1 matching over 9 bases. In germline, CDR1 is SEHNR, CDR2 FQNEAQ (reference sequence). CDR3 length: 14 amino acids. V lost 6 bases and J lost 5; bases outside the gene matches: 8. The DNA for the CDR3 is TGTGCCAGCAGTTCGATGGGACAGGGCAACGAGCAGTACTTC. It encodes CASSSMGQGNEQYF.

In DNA, the CDR3 is TGTGCCAGCAGTTCCGGGGTAGCGGGGCGGGGGGAGACCCAGTACTTC. As protein: CASSSGVAGRGETQYF. The chain couples TRBV12-3 or TRBV12-4 to TRBJ2-5, with TRBD2 matching over 8 bases. The V segment lost 4 bases and the J segment 5 bases; nucleotides outside the gene matches: 12. This CDR3 contains 16 residues.

The chain's CDR3 is CASSVGGTDLRETQYF. The DNA of the CDR3 is TGTGCCAGCAGCGTAGGGGGGACGGACCTCAGAGAGACCCAGTACTTC. The chain employs TRBV9 and TRBJ2-5; D might be TRBD1 or TRBD2, each matching 5 bases. Trimming took 0 bases from V and 4 from J, leaving 16 bases between them. The CDR3 covers 16 residues. Germline CDR1 reads SGDLS; CDR2 reads YYNGEE.

About this clonotype: A read error may explain this, as a much larger clone is one base away. Lacking the conserved final phenylalanine or tryptophan, this CDR3 likely reflects a read error. The chain combines TRBV4-3 with TRBJ2-5, with D tentatively TRBD2 (5 bases). Trimming stripped 0 bases from V and 4 bases from J, with 18 bases between. The germline gives CDR1 LGHNA, CDR2 YSLEER. The CDR3 contains 17 residues. In DNA form, the CDR3 reads TGCGCCAGCAGCCAAGATGGAAGAATCCGGGGTTCAGAGACCCAGTACCTC. Protein: CASSQDGRIRGSETQYL.

V usage is TRBV7-9 and J usage is TRBJ2-7; maybe TRBD2 (7 bases). CDR1 and CDR2 from the germline V gene are SEHNR and FQNEAQ (reference sequence). Trimming took off 10 bases at V and 3 bases at J, with 16 bases between the two ends. The CDR3 extends over 13 amino acids. CDR3 coding DNA: TGTGCCATTTCGACCGGGGGGCGCTACGAGCAGTACTTC. Translation: CAISTGGRYEQYF. The complete variable domain, with remaining parts taken from reference TRBV7-9 and TRBJ2-7, reads DTGVSQNPRHKITKRGQNVTFRCDPISEHNRLYWYRQTLGQGPEFLTYFQNEAQLEKSRLLSDRFSAERPKGSFSTLEIQRTEQGDSAMYLCAISTGGRYEQYFGPGTRLTVT.

This chain connects TRBV2 to TRBJ1-2; D might be TRBD1 (6 bases). The germline CDR1 and CDR2 sequences are SNHLY and FYNNEI. CDR3 size: 12 residues. The V and J ends lost 8 bases and 4 bases respectively, with 11 bases between them. In DNA form, the CDR3 reads TGTGCCAGCCACCTACAGGGCTATGGCTACACCTTC. It is translated as CASHLQGYGYTF.

V gene TRBV5-6 combines with J gene TRBJ2-5; a weak D match, TRBD1 (6 bases). There are 14 residues in the CDR3. The germline V and J ends were trimmed by 0 bases and 5 bases, with 11 bases remaining between them. Germline CDR1 is SGHDT and CDR2 is YYEEEE. CDR3 sequence reads: CASSLGRGWETQYF. The CDR3 DNA reads TGTGCCAGCAGCTTGGGTAGGGGGTGGGAGACCCAGTACTTC.

The chain recombines TRBV5-6 with TRBJ2-3; D gene uncertain. This CDR3 contains 15 residues. CDR1 SGHDT and CDR2 YYEEEE come from the germline V gene. The V end lost 0 bases, the J end lost 2 bases, and 10 bases lay between the germline ends. CDR3 region: CASSLAVGPTDTQYF. DNA for the CDR3: TGTGCCAGCAGCTTGGCCGTTGGGCCCACAGATACGCAGTATTTT.

There are a few counts of this clonotype. The chain links TRBV10-3 to TRBJ2-5; TRBD1 aligns across 7 bases. With V trimmed by 5 bases and J by 2 bases, 2 bases remained unmatched. This CDR3 spans 13 amino acids. In germline, CDR1 is ENHRY, CDR2 SYGVKD. Written as DNA, the CDR3 is TGTGCCATCAGTCCGGGACAGCAAGAGACCCAGTACTTC. Encoded protein: CAISPGQQETQYF.

This clonotype has more than one count but fewer than ten. The chain links TRBV10-3 to TRBJ2-2; 8 bases match TRBD2. Looked up from germline, CDR1 is ENHRY and CDR2 is SYGVKD. The V and J ends lost 3 bases and 1 base, in that order; junction bases with no gene match: 1. The CDR3 is 15 amino acids. The CDR3 sequence is CAISDGRGNTGELFF. The CDR3 DNA follows: TGTGCCATCAGTGACGGGAGGGGGAACACCGGGGAGCTGTTTTTT.